These T cell receptor beta chains were read from a single sample in a study of glioma-infiltrating T cells after dendritic cell vaccination. Method: immunoSEQ multiplex PCR; TCRdb's copy keeps in-frame clones and lacks some. The sample has about 91,000 clones, over 75% seen once; the top ten hold 2.1%. This specimen consisted of blood, obtained after dendritic cell vaccination. The receptors derive from a human donor with glioblastoma. Both conserved end residues are part of each CDR3. Clone size, where shown, is once, few, many, or a class for clones that have expanded.

abundance,v_gene,j_gene,CDR3aa
once,TRBV27,TRBJ1-5,CASRPNPQGARGNQPQHF
-,TRBV29-1,TRBJ1-2,CSVETDGYTF
once,TRBV7-3,TRBJ2-3,CASSPEGTSGRKTF
-,TRBV15,TRBJ2-5,CATSRDRGSGFETQYF
-,TRBV29-1,TRBJ2-7,CSASGSTYEQYF
-,TRBV2,TRBJ2-6,CASSGAGANVLTF
-,TRBV4-2,TRBJ1-2,CASSQPGPPGVNYGYTF
-,TRBV4-1,TRBJ2-7,CASSQEGGGPYEQYF
-,TRBV6-1,TRBJ2-7,CASRPSGGPYEQYF
-,TRBV5-1,TRBJ2-4,CASSSQGLLAKNIQYF
-,TRBV6-1,TRBJ2-1,CASSALTGNSHEQFF
-,TRBV7-3,TRBJ2-3,CASSFGGRSGDTQYF
-,TRBV11-3,TRBJ1-4,CASSLIRDRGPTNEKLFF
-,TRBV5-4,TRBJ2-3,CASSFRLAHTGTDTQYF
-,TRBV6-4,TRBJ1-5,CASSDHSNQPQHF
-,TRBV5-1,TRBJ2-7,CASSSVAYEQYF